This TCR beta chain derives from a study of blood T cell repertoires in COVID-19 (dated by TCRdb to 2020 to 2021). Context from the whole study: The collaborator samples originated in the United States, Italy and Spain and spanned the acute and convalescent phases of COVID-19. Samples were obtained from the ongoing ImmuneRACE study (first 160 participants) and from 1,200 or so subjects provided by 6 global collaborators. The material from the prospective study consisted of cDNA or gDNA derived from T cells, B-cell-depleted T cells, or PBMCs. The dataset comprised deeply sampled blood TCRbeta repertoires from subjects exposed to, actively infected with, or recovered from COVID-19. A de-identified subject ID, COVID-19 status, age in years and sex were almost always included in the sample metadata. A freely available public database, intended as a resource for researchers studying the immune response to SARS-CoV-2, is where the repertoires were released. Where available, HLA class I and class II types were taken from metadata supplied by the sample provider and were not determined by assay-based typing.

Participants in the prospective study were aged 18 to 89 years, lived in about two dozen United States geographic areas, and enrolled through a virtual design. In the prospective study, cohorts were assigned on the basis of participant-reported clinical history obtained from a screening survey and a study questionnaire. Recovered participants in ImmuneRACE Cohort 3 were defined by two consecutive negative NP/OP PCR tests, clearance by a healthcare professional, or resolution of symptoms. Each participant in the prospective study had whole blood, serum and a nasopharyngeal or oropharyngeal swab collected by mobile phlebotomists. Over a roughly 2-month period, participants in the prospective study had the option of providing additional blood draws and questionnaires. Before DNA extraction, blood samples from the prospective study were shipped at room temperature or frozen. Results and caveats for the whole study, not just this receptor: The amount of clinical and demographic metadata varied by source and participant and was provided uncurated.

TCRbeta CDR3 regions were amplified from genomic DNA using the immunoSEQ Assay, a bias-controlled multiplex PCR. Per the source publication's procedure: Within the assay, amplification of reference gene primers was used to estimate how many nucleated cells each sample contained. Sequence reads were collapsed and filtered to measure the absolute abundance of every unique TCRbeta CDR3 rearrangement. Productive Simpson clonality was computed per sample as the square root of Simpson's diversity index over productive rearrangements. The immuneACCESS repertoire file appears here via TCRdb, limited to in-frame rearrangements. These files lack a portion of the clones; in checked studies, under half of the deficit traces to unresolved V genes, and the cause of the others is not known. Clone size and V and J calls were adopted from that table, with D and trimming inferred from the DNA. The sample table holds 150,000 to 200,000 clones, of which about 89% were seen once. The top ten constitute about 0.77% of the sample.

The cysteine opens and the phenylalanine closes a CDR3 of 14 amino acids. Here the CDR3 DNA is all that survives: 42 bases in frame from base 1. CDR1 and CDR2, per the germline V gene, are MNHEY and SVGAGI. The V and J ends are trimmed by 5 bases and 7 bases, leaving 18 bases between them. Details on this clone: Its specific antigen is unknown. The input lacks base qualities; no much larger clone sits a single base away.

The receptor's source is a woman younger than 30 who had recovered from COVID-19. The rearrangement combines TRBV6-5 with TRBJ2-7; the D segment cannot be called with confidence. Sequencing input: PBMCs or T cells enriched from blood (not recorded which). The CDR3 here reads CASSLNADPWEQYF. At the DNA level, the sequence is TGTGCCAGCAGTCTAAACGCGGATCCATGGGAGCAGTACTTC.